This T cell receptor beta chain was identified during a study of OX40 agonist ivuxolimab in advanced cancers. Study as a whole: The study treated patients with ivuxolimab, an agonistic anti-OX40 (CD134) antibody.

Study results and limitations: Researchers did not determine the expanded peripheral T cells' antigen specificity.

TCRdb's table, derived via immunoSEQ multiplex PCR, lists solely in-frame clones and lacks some. Among tens of thousands of clones listed, 89% were seen once. With autoimmune disease history or systemic immunosuppression, patients were excluded. Samples were taken at baseline and on day 1 of cycles 4 and 7. As for this clone: What it binds is unknown.

The TCR originated in an adult with an advanced solid tumor such as melanoma, head and neck, liver or kidney cancer. The input for sequencing was CD4+ or CD8+ T cells sorted from blood, taken in a trial of the OX40 agonist ivuxolimab.

The CDR3 nucleotides read TGTGCCAGCCAGCGGGAGGGCCGGACAGATACGCAGTATTTT. This sequence encodes CASQREGRTDTQYF. V gene TRBV28 combines with J gene TRBJ2-3, with 10 positions matching TRBD2. The CDR3 is made up of 14 amino acids. Losses at the gene ends were 8 bases for V and 3 bases for J; bases not matched to a gene: 5. Germline V gene data show CDR1 as MDHEN and CDR2 as SYDVKM.